The 17 T cell receptor beta chains listed next were all sequenced from one sample in a study of blood T cell repertoires in COVID-19. Method: immunoSEQ multiplex PCR; TCRdb's copy keeps in-frame clones and lacks some. This table has roughly 290,000 clones, about 89% appearing once. The sequenced sample consisted of PBMCs or T cells enriched from blood (not recorded which). These receptors were obtained from a woman between 40 and 50 years old who had recovered from COVID-19.

The chain recombines TRBV24-1 with TRBJ2-5; D gene uncertain. The length of the CDR3 is 14 residues. Trimming shortened V by 8 bases and J by 5 bases, and 17 bases separated the two germline ends. Germline V gene lookup returns CDR1 KGHDR and CDR2 SFDVKD. In DNA, the CDR3 is TGTGCCACCATTGCGATCTACTTCATGGAGACCCAGTACTTC. It translates to CATIAIYFMETQYF.

The J gene is TRBJ1-1, the V gene TRBV29-1; D gene uncertain. The CDR3 has 13 residues. Germline-derived CDR1 and CDR2 are SQVTM and ANQGSEA. V was trimmed by 6 bases and J by 3 bases, leaving 14 bases between them. DNA for the CDR3: TGCAGCGTGATGACGTGGCGGGACACTGAAGCTTTCTTT. It translates to CSVMTWRDTEAFF.

The rearrangement links TRBV28 to TRBJ1-2; 9 nucleotides line up with TRBD1. This CDR3 has 15 amino acids. The germline V gene has CDR1 MDHEN and CDR2 SYDVKM. Losses at the gene ends were 1 base for V and 5 bases for J; bases not matched to a gene: 5. The CDR3 is CASSLLPGQGYGYTF. CDR3 DNA sequence: TGTGCCAGCAGTTTATTACCTGGACAGGGGTATGGCTACACCTTC.

The chain uses TRBV3-1 (or the pseudogene TRBV3-2) and TRBJ2-7; 7 bases are a match to TRBD2. The CDR3 is 16 amino acids. Germline values: CDR1 LGHDT, CDR2 YNNKEL (reference sequence). Trimming removed 4 bases from V and 2 bases from J; junction bases left unmatched: 11. The CDR3 DNA sequence: TGTGCCAGCAGCCGGGGACCGGGACTACAGACCTACGAGCAGTACTTC. This codes for CASSRGPGLQTYEQYF.

V usage is TRBV7-9 and J usage is TRBJ1-6, with a weak D call TRBD1 (5 bases). Trimming cost V 1 base and J 4 bases, with 14 bases left between them. The CDR3 totals 17 residues. The germline CDR1 and CDR2 sequences are SEHNR and FQNEAQ (reference sequence). The CDR3 reads CASSLVRGDLYNSPLHF. The CDR3 region has the DNA TGTGCCAGCAGCTTAGTGCGGGGGGATCTTTATAATTCACCCCTCCACTTT.

The chain carries TRBV18 and TRBJ2-1, with a tentative D call TRBD2 (5 bases). V was trimmed by 3 bases and J by 8 bases, leaving 23 bases between them. The CDR3 has 17 residues. The germline V gene has CDR1 KGHSH and CDR2 LQKENI. This CDR3 is CASSPTVRDFQSDEQFF. The CDR3 DNA is TGTGCCAGCTCACCTACTGTCCGGGATTTCCAGTCTGATGAGCAGTTCTTC.

The J gene is TRBJ2-2, the V gene TRBV7-6; no reliable D call. Trimming removed 2 bases at V and 7 bases at J, with 5 bases between. There are 12 residues in the CDR3. Germline values: CDR1 SGHVS, CDR2 FNYEAQ. CDR3 loop: CASSLFHGELFF. In DNA, the CDR3 is TGTGCCAGCAGCTTATTTCACGGGGAGCTGTTTTTT.

The rearrangement uses TRBV15 and TRBJ2-2; 9 positions match TRBD2. The CDR3 extends over 15 amino acids. CDR1 and CDR2 from the germline V gene are LNHNV and YYDKDF (reference sequence). The ends lost 2 bases at V and 6 bases at J; junction bases unmatched: 4. CDR3 in DNA: TGTGCCACCAGCAGAAAAGCGGGGGGCGCCGGGGAGCTGTTTTTT. Encoded protein: CATSRKAGGAGELFF.

This clone was seen once. The V gene is TRBV3-1 (or the pseudogene TRBV3-2), the J gene TRBJ1-2, with 8 bases matching TRBD1. V was clipped by 4 bases and J by 4 bases; unmatched bases: 11. Germline loops: CDR1 LGHDT, CDR2 YNNKEL (reference sequence). This CDR3 has 16 amino acids. As DNA, the CDR3 is TGTGCCAGCAGCCGCGGACAGGGCGCACGGTTCTATGGCTACACCTTC. Protein product: CASSRGQGARFYGYTF.

In this sample, this clone turned up a few times. The chain combines TRBV2 with TRBJ2-1; 8 bases fit TRBD2. V trimming: 7 bases; J trimming: 3 bases; junction bases outside the gene matches: 8. The CDR3 has 15 residues. Germline CDR1 reads SNHLY; CDR2 reads FYNNEI. CDR3 in DNA: TGTGCCAGCACCCCACTAGCGGCGGGCTACAATGAGCAGTTCTTC. This codes for CASTPLAAGYNEQFF.

The chain recombines TRBV2 with TRBJ2-7; TRBD2 is a possible D gene (6 bases). The CDR3 runs 15 residues. Germline V gene data show CDR1 as SNHLY and CDR2 as FYNNEI. Trimming pared 7 bases from V and 6 bases from J, leaving 22 bases between. As DNA, the CDR3 is TGTGCCAGCATGTCAGGTGGGGGGAGACTGGGCGAGCAGTACTTC. Amino acid sequence: CASMSGGGRLGEQYF.

This chain connects TRBV3-1 (or the pseudogene TRBV3-2) to TRBJ1-2; 8 bases match TRBD1. There are 14 residues in the CDR3. The V segment lost 0 bases and the J segment 8 bases; nucleotides outside the gene matches: 5. CDR1 LGHDT and CDR2 YNNKEL come from the germline V gene (reference sequence). The CDR3 sequence is CASSQEGQEGGYTF. CDR3 DNA: TGTGCCAGCAGCCAAGAGGGACAGGAAGGGGGCTACACCTTC.

In this sample, this clone turned up a few times. The chain employs TRBV2 and TRBJ1-4, with 7 nucleotides matching TRBD1. Germline CDR1 is SNHLY and CDR2 is FYNNEI. V lost 6 bases to trimming and J lost 6 bases; unmatched junction nucleotides: 4. The CDR3 totals 13 residues. CDR3 residues: CASRSQGDEKLFF. CDR3 coding DNA: TGTGCCAGCAGATCGCAGGGGGATGAAAAACTGTTTTTT.

V gene TRBV5-4 combines with J gene TRBJ2-6, with D tentatively TRBD1 (5 bases). V dropped 2 bases and J dropped 0 bases, with 15 bases sitting between them. Germline CDR1 SGHNT, CDR2 YYREEE (reference sequence). CDR3 length: 18 amino acids. CDR3 region: CASSLGGDSYSGANVLTF. CDR3 coding DNA: TGTGCCAGCAGCTTAGGTGGTGACAGCTACTCTGGGGCCAACGTCCTGACTTTC.

The chain links TRBV6-5 to TRBJ1-1; D ambiguous. Germline-derived CDR1 and CDR2 are MNHEY and SVGAGI. V dropped 6 bases and J dropped 1 base, with 9 bases sitting between them. This CDR3 spans 13 amino acids. DNA for the CDR3: TGTGCCAGCAGCTTACAGAGGAACACTGAAGCTTTCTTT. Protein: CASSLQRNTEAFF.

The chain links TRBV9 to TRBJ1-1, with a weak D call TRBD1 (5 bases). This CDR3 contains 15 residues. Trimming removed 3 bases from V and 4 bases from J, with 16 bases in between. Germline V gives CDR1 SGDLS, CDR2 YYNGEE. This CDR3 is CASSAMDMTLTEAFF. The CDR3 DNA reads as TGTGCCAGCAGCGCAATGGACATGACCCTCACTGAAGCTTTCTTT.

The chain is built from TRBV27 and TRBJ1-2; 7 bases are a match to TRBD1. Germline V gives CDR1 MNHEY, CDR2 SMNVEV (reference sequence). The trim removed 7 bases at V and 7 bases at J, leaving 9 bases unmatched. This CDR3 has 13 residues. The CDR3 protein is CASTQGGGAGYTF. DNA for the CDR3: TGTGCCAGCACTCAAGGAGGGGGCGCTGGCTACACCTTC.